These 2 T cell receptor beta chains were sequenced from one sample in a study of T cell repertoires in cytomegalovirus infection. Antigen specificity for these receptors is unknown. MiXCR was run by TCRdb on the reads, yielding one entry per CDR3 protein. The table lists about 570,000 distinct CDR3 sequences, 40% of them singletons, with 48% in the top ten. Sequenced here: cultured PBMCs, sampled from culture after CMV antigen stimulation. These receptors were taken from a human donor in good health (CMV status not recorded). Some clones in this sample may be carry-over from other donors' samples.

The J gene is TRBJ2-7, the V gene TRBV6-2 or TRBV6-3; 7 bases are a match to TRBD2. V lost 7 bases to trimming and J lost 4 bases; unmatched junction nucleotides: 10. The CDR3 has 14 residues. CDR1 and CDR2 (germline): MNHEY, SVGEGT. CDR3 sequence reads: CASMALADLYEQYF. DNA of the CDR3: TGTGCCAGCATGGCGCTAGCGGATCTTTACGAGCAGTACTTC.

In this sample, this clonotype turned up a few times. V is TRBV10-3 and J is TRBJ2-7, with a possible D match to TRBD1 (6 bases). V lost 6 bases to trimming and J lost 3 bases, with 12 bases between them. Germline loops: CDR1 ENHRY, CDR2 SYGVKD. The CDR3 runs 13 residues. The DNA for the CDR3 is TGTGCCATCAGGGCGACAGGACTCTACGAGCAGTACTTC. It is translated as CAIRATGLYEQYF.